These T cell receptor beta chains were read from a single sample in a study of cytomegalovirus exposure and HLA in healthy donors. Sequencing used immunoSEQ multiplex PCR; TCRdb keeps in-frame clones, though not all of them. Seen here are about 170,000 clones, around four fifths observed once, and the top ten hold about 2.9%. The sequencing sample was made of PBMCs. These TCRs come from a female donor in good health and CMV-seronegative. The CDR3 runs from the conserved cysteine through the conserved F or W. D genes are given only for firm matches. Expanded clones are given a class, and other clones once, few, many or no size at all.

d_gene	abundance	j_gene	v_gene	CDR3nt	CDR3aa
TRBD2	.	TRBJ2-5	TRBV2	TGTGCCAGCAGTGAACCAGCGGGGGGGCCGGAGGAGACCCAGTACTTC	CASSEPAGGPEETQYF
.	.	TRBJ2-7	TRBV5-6	TGTGCCAGCAGCGCGGACTCCAGTAGATACGAGCAGTACTTC	CASSADSSRYEQYF
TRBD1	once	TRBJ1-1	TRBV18	TGTGCCAGCTCACCACGAACTCAGGGGGCGGGCACTGAAGCTTTCTTT	CASSPRTQGAGTEAFF
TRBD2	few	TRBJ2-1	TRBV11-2	TGTGCCAGCAGCTTTCCGGGACTAGCGGGAGAGAGCTCCTACAATGAGCAGTTCTTC	CASSFPGLAGESSYNEQFF
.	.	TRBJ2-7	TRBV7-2	TGTGCCAGCAGCGGAGGGGGGGGCGCTTCAATGAAGCAGTACTTC	CASSGGGGASMKQYF
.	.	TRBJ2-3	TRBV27	TGTGCCAGCAGGGGACTTTCCTGGGGGTCTAGCACAGATACGCAGTATTTT	CASRGLSWGSSTDTQYF
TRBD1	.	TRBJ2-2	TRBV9	TGTGCCAGCAGCGGTAAACCGGGACAGGGTTACACCGGGGAGCTGTTTTTT	CASSGKPGQGYTGELFF
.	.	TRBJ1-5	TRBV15	TGTGCCACCAGCAGACCACAGGGTGGGTATAGCAATCAGCCCCAGCATTTT	CATSRPQGGYSNQPQHF
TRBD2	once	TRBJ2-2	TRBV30	TGTGCCTGGAGTTGGGCGGGAGTTGACACCGGGGAGCTGTTTTTT	CAWSWAGVDTGELFF
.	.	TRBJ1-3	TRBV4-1	TGCGCCAGCAGCCAAGTCTATGCTGGAAACACCATATATTTT	CASSQVYAGNTIYF
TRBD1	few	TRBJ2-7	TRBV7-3	TGTGCCAGCAGCTTAATGGTTGTGGCAGGGGGCACCGAGCAGTACTTC	CASSLMVVAGGTEQYF
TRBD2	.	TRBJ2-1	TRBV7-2	TGTGCCAGCAGAGGGCTAGCGGGGGGGGTCAATGAGCAGTTCTTC	CASRGLAGGVNEQFF
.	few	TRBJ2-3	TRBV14	TGTGCCAGCAGCGCGGAGGCCACTAGCACAGATACGCAGTATTTT	CASSAEATSTDTQYF
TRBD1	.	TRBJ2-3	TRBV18	TGTGCCAGCTCACCACGGACAGGGGGCCTTACAGGCACAGATACGCAGTATTTT	CASSPRTGGLTGTDTQYF
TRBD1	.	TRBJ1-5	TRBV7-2	TGTGCCAGCAGCTTACGACAGGGGGATCAGCCCCAGCATTTT	CASSLRQGDQPQHF
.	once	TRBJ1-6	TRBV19	TGTGCCAGTAGTACGGAAGTTCAGGAAGCTAATTCACCCCTCCACTTT	CASSTEVQEANSPLHF
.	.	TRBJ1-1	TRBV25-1	TGTGCCAGCAGGCAGCGCTGGAACACTGAAGCTTTCTTT	CASRQRWNTEAFF
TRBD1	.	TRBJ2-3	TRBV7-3	TGTGCCAGCAGCCCATACGGGACAGGGGGCGTAGCGGGAACAGATACGCAGTATTTT	CASSPYGTGGVAGTDTQYF
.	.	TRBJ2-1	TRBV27	TGTGCCAGCCGGACTTCCTTGAACTCCTACAATGAGCAGTTCTTC	CASRTSLNSYNEQFF
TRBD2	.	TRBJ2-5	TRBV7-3	TGTGCCAGCAGCTTCGGTCCGGGGGGGGCCGGCCAAGAGACCCAGTACTTC	CASSFGPGGAGQETQYF
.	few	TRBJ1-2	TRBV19	TGTGCCAGTAGTCCGAACCGGGACACCGGCTATGGCTACACCTTC	CASSPNRDTGYGYTF
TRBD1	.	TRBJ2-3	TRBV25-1	TGTGCCAGCAGCAGACAGGGGGCAACAGATACGCAGTATTTT	CASSRQGATDTQYF